Included here is one T cell receptor beta chain sequence, with context. In the PCR, 60 Vbeta and 13 Jbeta primers were used. Libraries were prepared by immunoSEQ multiplex PCR; TCRdb keeps only in-frame clonotypes and omits some of them. This table has over 150,000 clones, 81% appearing once. This CDR3 spans 14 amino acids. CDR1 and CDR2 (germline): SQVTM, ANQGSEA. The V and J ends lost 4 bases and 2 bases respectively, with 12 bases between them. The sample originates from a study of cytomegalovirus exposure and HLA in healthy donors. Sequences were obtained from PBMCs. This rearrangement joins TRBV29-1 to TRBJ1-5, with D tentatively TRBD1 (5 bases). The source of this sequence is a woman in her twenties or thirties in good health and CMV-seronegative. For the CDR3, the DNA is TGCAGCGTTGCCTACGGACAAGGCAATCAGCCCCAGCATTTT. Residues: CSVAYGQGNQPQHF.